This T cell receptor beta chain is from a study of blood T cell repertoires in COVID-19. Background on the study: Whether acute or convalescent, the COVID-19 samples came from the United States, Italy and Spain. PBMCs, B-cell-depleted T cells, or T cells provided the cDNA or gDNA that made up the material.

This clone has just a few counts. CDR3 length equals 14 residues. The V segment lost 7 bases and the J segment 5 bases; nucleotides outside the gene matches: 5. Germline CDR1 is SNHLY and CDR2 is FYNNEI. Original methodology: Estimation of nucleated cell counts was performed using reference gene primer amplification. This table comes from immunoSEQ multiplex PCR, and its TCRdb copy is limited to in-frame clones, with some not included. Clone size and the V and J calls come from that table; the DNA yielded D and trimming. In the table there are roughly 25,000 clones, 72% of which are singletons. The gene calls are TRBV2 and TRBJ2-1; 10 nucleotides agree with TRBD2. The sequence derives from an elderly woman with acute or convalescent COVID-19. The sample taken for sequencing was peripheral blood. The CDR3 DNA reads TGTGCCAGCAAGGGACTAGCGAATAACAATGAGCAGTTCTTC. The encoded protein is CASKGLANNNEQFF.